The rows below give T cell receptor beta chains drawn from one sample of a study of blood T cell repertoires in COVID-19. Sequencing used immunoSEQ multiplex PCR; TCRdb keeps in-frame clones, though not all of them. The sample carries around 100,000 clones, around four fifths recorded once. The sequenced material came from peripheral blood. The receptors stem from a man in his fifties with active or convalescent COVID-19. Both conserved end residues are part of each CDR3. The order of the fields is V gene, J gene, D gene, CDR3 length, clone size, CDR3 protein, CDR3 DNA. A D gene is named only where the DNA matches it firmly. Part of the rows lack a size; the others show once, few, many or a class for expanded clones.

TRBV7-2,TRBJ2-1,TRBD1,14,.,CASRRQGNDNEQFF,TGTGCCAGCAGAAGACAGGGGAACGACAATGAGCAGTTCTTC
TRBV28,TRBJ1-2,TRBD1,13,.,CASTPRTGRGYTF,TGTGCCAGCACCCCCAGGACAGGGCGAGGCTACACCTTC
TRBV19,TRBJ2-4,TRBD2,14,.,CATRPGGAKNIQYF,TGTGCCACCCGACCGGGAGGGGCCAAAAACATTCAGTACTTC
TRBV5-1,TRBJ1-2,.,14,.,CASSSTDGLYGYTF,TGCGCCAGCAGCTCAACAGACGGCCTCTATGGCTACACCTTC
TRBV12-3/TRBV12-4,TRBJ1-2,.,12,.,CASSRNQFGYTF,TGTGCCAGCAGCAGAAATCAGTTCGGCTACACCTTC
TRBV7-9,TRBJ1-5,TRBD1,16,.,CASSSDPGGQDQPQHF,TGTGCCAGCAGCTCGGACCCCGGGGGACAGGATCAGCCCCAGCATTTT
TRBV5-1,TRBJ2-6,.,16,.,CASSKGVDSGANVLTF,TGCGCCAGCTCCAAGGGGGTCGACTCTGGGGCCAACGTCCTGACTTTC
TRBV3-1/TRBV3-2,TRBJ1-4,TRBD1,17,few,CASSSDRQAQGNEKLFF,TGTGCCAGCAGTTCCGACCGGCAGGCACAGGGGAATGAAAAACTGTTTTTT
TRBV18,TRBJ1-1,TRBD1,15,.,CASSPITGADTEAFF,TGTGCCAGCTCACCAATTACAGGGGCGGATACAGAAGCTTTCTTT
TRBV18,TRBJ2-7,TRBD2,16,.,CASSKKSGDLVYEQYF,TGTGCCAGCTCGAAGAAGAGCGGGGACTTGGTCTACGAGCAGTACTTC
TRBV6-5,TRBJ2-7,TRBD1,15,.,CASSLTGQGGTEQYF,TGTGCCAGCAGTTTGACCGGACAGGGGGGCACCGAGCAGTACTTC
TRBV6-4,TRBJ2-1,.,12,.,CASSREYNEQFF,TGTGCCAGCAGTCGAGAGTACAATGAGCAGTTCTTC
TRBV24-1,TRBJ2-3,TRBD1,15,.,CATSDSQGVADTQYF,TGTGCCACCAGTGATTCCCAGGGGGTGGCAGATACGCAGTATTTT
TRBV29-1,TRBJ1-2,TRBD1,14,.,CSVTGGGGNYGYTF,TGCAGCGTAACAGGGGGCGGAGGTAACTATGGCTACACCTTC
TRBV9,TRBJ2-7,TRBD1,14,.,CASSVDQGAYEQYF,TGTGCCAGCAGCGTAGATCAGGGGGCGTACGAGCAGTACTTC
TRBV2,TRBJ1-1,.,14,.,CASSVLQANTEAFF,TGTGCCAGCAGTGTTCTCCAGGCGAACACTGAAGCTTTCTTT
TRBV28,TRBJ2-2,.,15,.,CASSFWGESTGELFF,TGTGCCAGCAGTTTTTGGGGGGAGAGCACCGGGGAGCTGTTTTTT
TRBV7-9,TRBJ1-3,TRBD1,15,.,CASSPQGGVRNTIYF,TGTGCCAGCAGCCCCCAAGGGGGCGTAAGGAACACCATATATTTT
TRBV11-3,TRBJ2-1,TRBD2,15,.,CASSVSGSTYNEQFF,TGTGCCAGCAGCGTTAGCGGGAGTACCTACAATGAGCAGTTCTTC
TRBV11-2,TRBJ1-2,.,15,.,CASSNPGTGVYGYTF,TGTGCCAGCAGCAATCCGGGAACTGGGGTCTATGGCTACACCTTC
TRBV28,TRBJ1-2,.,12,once,CASSLSLYGYTF,TGTGCCAGCAGTCTTAGTCTCTATGGCTACACCTTC
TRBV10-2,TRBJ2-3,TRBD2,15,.,CASSQAGGLGDTQYF,TGCGCCAGCAGCCAAGCGGGAGGATTAGGAGATACGCAGTATTTT